This TCR beta chain was documented in a study of cytomegalovirus exposure and HLA in healthy donors. Primers included in the PCR were 60 Vbeta and 13 Jbeta primers. Measured with immunoSEQ multiplex PCR; TCRdb has only the in-frame clones, and not every one. Among just under 95,000 clones, around four fifths were seen once, and the ten largest hold around 7.3%. The CDR3 is 15 amino acids. V was trimmed by 0 bases and J by 8 bases, leaving 16 bases between them. Germline loops: CDR1 MNHEY, CDR2 SVGAGI. The chain uses TRBV6-5 and TRBJ1-2; possible D gene TRBD1, 6 bases. The sequenced sample was PBMCs. This clonotype was sampled from a man aged 45-65 years in good health and CMV-seropositive. The CDR3 DNA sequence: TGTGCCAGCAGTTACTCCCGGACAGCGAAGGTCGGCTACACCTTC. Residues: CASSYSRTAKVGYTF.